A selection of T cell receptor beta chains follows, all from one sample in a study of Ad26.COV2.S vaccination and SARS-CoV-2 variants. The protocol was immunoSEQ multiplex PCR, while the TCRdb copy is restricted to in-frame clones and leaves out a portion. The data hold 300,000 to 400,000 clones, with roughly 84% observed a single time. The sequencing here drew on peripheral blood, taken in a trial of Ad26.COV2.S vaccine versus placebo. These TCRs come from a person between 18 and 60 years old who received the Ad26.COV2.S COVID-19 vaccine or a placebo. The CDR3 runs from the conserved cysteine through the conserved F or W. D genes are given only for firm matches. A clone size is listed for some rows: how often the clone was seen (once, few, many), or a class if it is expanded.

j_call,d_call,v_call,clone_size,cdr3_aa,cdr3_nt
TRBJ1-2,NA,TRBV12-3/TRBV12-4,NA,CASSLSGTYDYTF,TGTGCCAGCAGCTTGTCCGGGACGTATGACTACACCTTC
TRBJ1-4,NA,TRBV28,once,CASSAAGSHGPPLTHNEKLFF,TGTGCCAGCAGCGCGGCGGGGTCCCATGGCCCACCCCTGACGCATAATGAAAAACTGTTTTTT
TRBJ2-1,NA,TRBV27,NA,CASSPYPATGYSYNEQFF,TGTGCCAGCAGCCCCTACCCGGCTACAGGGTACTCCTACAATGAGCAGTTCTTC
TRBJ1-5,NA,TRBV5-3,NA,CARSSLRRQDSNQPQHF,TGTGCCAGAAGCTCCCTACGGCGACAGGATAGCAATCAGCCCCAGCATTTT
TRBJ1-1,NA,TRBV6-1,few,CASSYLGVAEAFF,TGTGCCAGCAGTTATTTGGGGGTCGCTGAAGCTTTCTTT
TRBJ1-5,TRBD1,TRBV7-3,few,CASSLLLVGGFGQPQHF,TGTGCCAGCAGCTTACTCCTGGTAGGGGGCTTCGGTCAGCCCCAGCATTTT
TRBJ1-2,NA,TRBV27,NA,CASSLLASDPTVGYTF,TGTGCCAGCAGTTTATTGGCCTCGGACCCCACCGTCGGCTACACCTTC
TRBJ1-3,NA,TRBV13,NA,CASSLGGTSRSGNTIYF,TGTGCCAGCAGCTTAGGGGGGACATCTCGCTCTGGAAACACCATATATTTT
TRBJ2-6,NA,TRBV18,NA,CASSPPFKGSGANVLTF,TGTGCCAGCTCACCACCGTTTAAGGGATCTGGGGCCAACGTCCTGACTTTC
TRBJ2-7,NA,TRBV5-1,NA,CASAGTASYEQYF,TGCGCCAGCGCCGGGACGGCCTCCTACGAGCAGTACTTC
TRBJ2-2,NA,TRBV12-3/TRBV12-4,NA,CASSFGFPGELFF,TGTGCCAGCAGTTTTGGGTTTCCCGGGGAGCTGTTTTTT
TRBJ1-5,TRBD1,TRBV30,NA,CAWGGTENQPQHF,TGTGCCTGGGGGGGGACAGAAAATCAGCCCCAGCATTTT
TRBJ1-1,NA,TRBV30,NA,CAWSRTANTEAFF,TGTGCCTGGAGTCGGACAGCGAACACTGAAGCTTTCTTT
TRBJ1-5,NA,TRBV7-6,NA,CASSLGTGAYSNQPQHF,TGTGCCAGCAGCTTAGGTACAGGAGCTTATAGCAATCAGCCCCAGCATTTT
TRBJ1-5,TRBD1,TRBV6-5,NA,CASSYDRGNQPQHF,TGTGCCAGCAGTTATGACAGGGGAAATCAGCCCCAGCATTTT
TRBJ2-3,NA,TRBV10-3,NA,CAISVAEVSTDTQYF,TGTGCCATCAGTGTTGCCGAAGTTAGCACAGATACGCAGTATTTT
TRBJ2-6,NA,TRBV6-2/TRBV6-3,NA,CASSYWSTSSGANVLTF,TGTGCCAGCAGTTACTGGTCCACTAGCTCTGGGGCCAACGTCCTGACTTTC
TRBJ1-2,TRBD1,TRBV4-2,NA,CASSRPLQGTNYGYTF,TGTGCCAGCAGCCGCCCATTACAGGGGACCAACTATGGCTACACCTTC
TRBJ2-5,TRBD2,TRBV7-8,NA,CASSFMSSGGQETQYF,TGTGCCAGCAGCTTCATGTCGAGCGGGGGCCAAGAGACCCAGTACTTC
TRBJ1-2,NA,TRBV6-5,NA,CATSGVGFDYGYTF,TGTGCCACCTCAGGAGTCGGGTTTGACTATGGCTACACCTTC
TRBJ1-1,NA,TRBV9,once,CASSVVEETEAFF,TGTGCCAGCAGCGTAGTTGAGGAGACTGAAGCTTTCTTT
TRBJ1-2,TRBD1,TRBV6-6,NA,CASTADRGRLDYGYTF,TGTGCCAGCACCGCGGACAGGGGGCGATTGGACTATGGCTACACCTTC
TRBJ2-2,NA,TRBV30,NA,CAWCQLNTGELFF,TGTGCCTGGTGTCAGCTGAACACCGGGGAGCTGTTTTTT
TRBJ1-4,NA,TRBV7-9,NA,CASSLLGTNEKLFF,TGTGCCAGCAGCTTACTGGGGACTAATGAAAAACTGTTTTTT
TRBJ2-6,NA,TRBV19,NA,CASSMSGESGANVLTF,TGTGCCAGTAGTATGTCAGGGGAATCTGGGGCCAACGTCCTGACTTTC
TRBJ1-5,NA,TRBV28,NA,CASSFRGAGQPQHF,TGTGCCAGCAGTTTCCGGGGGGCAGGTCAGCCCCAGCATTTT
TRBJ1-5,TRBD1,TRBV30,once,CAWSEGQYNQPQHF,TGTGCCTGGTCGGAGGGACAGTACAATCAGCCCCAGCATTTT
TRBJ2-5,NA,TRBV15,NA,CATSRSGLTILGETQYF,TGTGCCACCAGCAGGTCGGGACTTACGATCTTGGGAGAGACCCAGTACTTC
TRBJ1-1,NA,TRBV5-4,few,CASSFGLGNTEAFF,TGTGCCAGCAGCTTTGGGCTAGGGAACACTGAAGCTTTCTTT
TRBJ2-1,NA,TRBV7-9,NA,CASSLSGFNEQFF,TGTGCCAGCAGCTTATCCGGGTTCAATGAGCAGTTCTTC
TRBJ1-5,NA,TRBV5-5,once,CASSLDRDNQPQHF,TGTGCCAGCAGCTTGGACAGGGACAATCAGCCCCAGCATTTT
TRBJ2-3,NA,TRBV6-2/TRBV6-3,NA,CASSDAGRWGTDTQYF,TGTGCCAGCAGTGACGCGGGGCGCTGGGGCACAGATACGCAGTATTTT
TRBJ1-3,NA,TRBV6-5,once,CASSHDRLGNTIYF,TGTGCCAGCAGTCACGACCGACTTGGAAACACCATATATTTT